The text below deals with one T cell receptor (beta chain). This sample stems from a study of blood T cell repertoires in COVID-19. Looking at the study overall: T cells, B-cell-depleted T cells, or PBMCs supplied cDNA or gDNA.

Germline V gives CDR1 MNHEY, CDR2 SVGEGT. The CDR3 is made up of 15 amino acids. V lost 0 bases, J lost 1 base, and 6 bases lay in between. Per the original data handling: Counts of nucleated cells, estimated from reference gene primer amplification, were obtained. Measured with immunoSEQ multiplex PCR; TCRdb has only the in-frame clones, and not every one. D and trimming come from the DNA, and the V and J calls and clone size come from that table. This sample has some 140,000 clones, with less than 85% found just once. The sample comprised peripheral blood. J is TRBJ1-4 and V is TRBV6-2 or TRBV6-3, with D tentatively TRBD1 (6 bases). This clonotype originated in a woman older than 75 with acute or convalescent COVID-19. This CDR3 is CASSYSGGTNEKLFF. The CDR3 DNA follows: TGTGCCAGCAGTTACTCAGGGGGAACTAATGAAAAACTGTTTTTT.